Listed here is a single TCR beta chain. Its specificity is unknown. Germline CDR1 is SGHAT and CDR2 is FQDESV (reference sequence). V lost 1 base and J 4 bases, leaving 13 bases between the germline ends. CDR3 size: 15 residues. This sample was included in a study of T cell responses to AZD1222 COVID-19 vaccine. Study at large: Doses given second, at about 4 or about 12 weeks, were pooled.

Produced via immunoSEQ multiplex PCR; TCRdb's table is partial and in-frame only. In the table there are some 99,000 clones, roughly 87% of which are singletons. General study results and limits: Following two doses of AZD1222, Spike-specific TCR breadth and depth rose.

The material was peripheral blood, obtained on day 0 of AZD1222 vaccination. The chain recombines TRBV11-1 with TRBJ1-1; D is perhaps TRBD1 (5 bases). The sequence came from an adult in good health. CDR3 residues: CASSLGRDSGTEAFF. In DNA, the CDR3 is TGTGCCAGCAGCTTAGGTCGGGACTCGGGCACTGAAGCTTTCTTT.